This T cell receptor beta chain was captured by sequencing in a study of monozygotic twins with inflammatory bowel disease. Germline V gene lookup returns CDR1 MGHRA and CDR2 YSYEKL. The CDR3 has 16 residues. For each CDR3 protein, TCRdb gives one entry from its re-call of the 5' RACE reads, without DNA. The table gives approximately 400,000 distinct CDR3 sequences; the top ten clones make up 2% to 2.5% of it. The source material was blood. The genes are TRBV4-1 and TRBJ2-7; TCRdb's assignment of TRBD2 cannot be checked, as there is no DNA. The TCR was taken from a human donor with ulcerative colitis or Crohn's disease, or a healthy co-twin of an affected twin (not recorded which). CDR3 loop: CASSQVTAGKDYEQYF.